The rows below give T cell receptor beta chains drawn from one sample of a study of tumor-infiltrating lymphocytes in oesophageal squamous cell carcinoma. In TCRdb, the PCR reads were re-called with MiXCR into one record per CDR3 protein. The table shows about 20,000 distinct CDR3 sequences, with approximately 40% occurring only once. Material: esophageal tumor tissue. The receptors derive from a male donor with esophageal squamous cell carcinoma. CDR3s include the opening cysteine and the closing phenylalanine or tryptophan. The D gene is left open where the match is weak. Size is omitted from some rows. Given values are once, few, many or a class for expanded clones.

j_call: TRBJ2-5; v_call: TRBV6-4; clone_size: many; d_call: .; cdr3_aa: CASSDSLAEVDEQYF; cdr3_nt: TGTGCCAGCAGTGACTCACTAGCTGAGGTCGATGAGCAGTACTTC
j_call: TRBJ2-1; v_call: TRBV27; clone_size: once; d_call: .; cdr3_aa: CASSSGGSYNEQFF; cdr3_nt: TGTGCCAGCAGCTCGGGTGGATCCTACAATGAGCAGTTCTTC
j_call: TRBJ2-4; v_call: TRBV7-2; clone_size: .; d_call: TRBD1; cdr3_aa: CASNKPGQGNIQYF; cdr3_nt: TGTGCCAGCAACAAGCCGGGACAGGGGAACATTCAGTACTTC
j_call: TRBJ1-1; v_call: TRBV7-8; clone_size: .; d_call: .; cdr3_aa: CASSWGDTPAFF; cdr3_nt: TGTGCCAGCAGCTGGGGGGACACGCCTGCTTTCTTT
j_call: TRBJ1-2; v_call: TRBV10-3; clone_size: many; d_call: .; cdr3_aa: CAITRGAGSPNYGYTF; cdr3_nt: TGTGCCATCACCCGCGGAGCAGGGAGTCCTAACTATGGCTACACCTTC
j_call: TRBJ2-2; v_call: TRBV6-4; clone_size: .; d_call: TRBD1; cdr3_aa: CASSAQGDTGELFF; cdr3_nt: TGTGCCAGCAGCGCACAGGGGGACACCGGGGAGCTGTTTTTT
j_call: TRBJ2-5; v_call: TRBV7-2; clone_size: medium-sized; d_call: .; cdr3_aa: CASSLGVGETQYF; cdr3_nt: TGTGCCAGCAGCTTAGGGGTCGGAGAGACCCAGTACTTC
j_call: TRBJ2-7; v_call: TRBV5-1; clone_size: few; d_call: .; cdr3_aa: CASSLTGTYEQYF; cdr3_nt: TGCGCCAGCAGCTTGACAGGAACCTACGAGCAGTACTTC
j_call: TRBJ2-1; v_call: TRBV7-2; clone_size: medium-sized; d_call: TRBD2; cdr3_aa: CASSLTGAGAGYEQFF; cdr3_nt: TGTGCCAGCAGCTTAACCGGCGCGGGAGCGGGCTATGAGCAGTTCTTC
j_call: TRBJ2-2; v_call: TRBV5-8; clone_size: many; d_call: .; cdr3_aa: CASSLASRLVTGELFF; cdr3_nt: TGTGCCAGCAGCTTGGCCAGTCGACTTGTCACCGGGGAGCTGTTTTTT
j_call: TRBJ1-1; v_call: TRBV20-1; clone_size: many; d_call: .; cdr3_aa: CSARGGGFTEAFF; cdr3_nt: TGCAGTGCTAGAGGAGGGGGGTTCACTGAAGCTTTCTTT
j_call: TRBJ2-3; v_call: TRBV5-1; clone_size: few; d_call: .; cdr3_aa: CASSRASTDTQYF; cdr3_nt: TGCGCCAGCAGCAGGGCTTCCACAGATACGCAGTATTTT
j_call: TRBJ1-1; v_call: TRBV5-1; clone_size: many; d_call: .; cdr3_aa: CASSFLGTEAFF; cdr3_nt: TGCGCCAGCAGCTTCTTAGGGACTGAAGCTTTCTTT
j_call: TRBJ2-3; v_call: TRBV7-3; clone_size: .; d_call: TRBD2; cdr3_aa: CASSPLAGGITGELYF; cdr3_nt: TGTGCCAGCAGCCCCCTGGCGGGAGGGATAACCGGGGAGCTGTATTTT
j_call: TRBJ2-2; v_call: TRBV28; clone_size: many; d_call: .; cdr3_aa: CASRNRLNTGELFF; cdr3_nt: TGTGCCAGCCGGAACAGGTTGAACACCGGGGAGCTGTTTTTT
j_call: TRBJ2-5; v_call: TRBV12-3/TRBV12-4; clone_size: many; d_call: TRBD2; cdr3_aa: CASSFGGGVGETQYF; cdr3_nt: TGTGCCAGCAGTTTCGGGGGGGGGGTTGGGGAGACCCAGTACTTC
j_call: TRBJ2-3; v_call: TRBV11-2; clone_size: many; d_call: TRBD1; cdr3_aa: CASSLDLWDRVTDTQYF; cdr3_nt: TGTGCCAGCAGCTTAGATCTGTGGGACAGGGTCACAGATACGCAGTATTTT
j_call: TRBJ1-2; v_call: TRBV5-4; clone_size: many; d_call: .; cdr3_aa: CASSPEGIYGYTF; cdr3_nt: TGTGCCAGCAGCCCGGAGGGGATCTATGGCTACACCTTC
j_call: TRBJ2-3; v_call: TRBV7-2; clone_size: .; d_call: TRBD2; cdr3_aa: CASSLQGLGADTQYF; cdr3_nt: TGTGCCAGCAGCTTACAGGGACTAGGCGCAGATACGCAGTATTTT
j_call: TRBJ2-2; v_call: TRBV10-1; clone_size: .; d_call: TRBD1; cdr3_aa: CASSDPDRGSVTGELFF; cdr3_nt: TGCGCCAGCAGTGATCCGGACAGGGGTTCGGTCACCGGGGAGCTGTTTTTT
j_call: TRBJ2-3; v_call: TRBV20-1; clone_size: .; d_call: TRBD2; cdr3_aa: CSVRGLAGGPPGTDTQYF; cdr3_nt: TGCAGTGTCCGGGGACTAGCGGGGGGCCCCCCTGGCACAGATACGCAGTATTTT
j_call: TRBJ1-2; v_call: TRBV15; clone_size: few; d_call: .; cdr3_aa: CATSRGRDRGYTF; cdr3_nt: TGTGCCACCAGCAGAGGCAGGGATCGAGGCTACACCTTC
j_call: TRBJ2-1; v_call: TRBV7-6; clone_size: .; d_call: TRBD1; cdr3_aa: CASSFEGQSDEQFF; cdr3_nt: TGTGCCAGCAGCTTTGAGGGACAGTCTGATGAGCAGTTCTTC
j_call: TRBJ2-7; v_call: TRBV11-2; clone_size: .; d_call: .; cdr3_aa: CASSLVASEQYF; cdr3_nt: TGTGCCAGCAGCTTAGTTGCTAGTGAGCAGTACTTC
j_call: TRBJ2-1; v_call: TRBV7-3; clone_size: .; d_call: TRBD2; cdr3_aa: CASSKGLAGGEQFF; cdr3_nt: TGTGCCAGCAGTAAGGGGCTAGCGGGAGGCGAGCAGTTCTTC
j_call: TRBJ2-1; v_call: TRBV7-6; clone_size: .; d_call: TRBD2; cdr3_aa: CASSLGASGRVRAKQNEQFF; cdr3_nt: TGTGCCAGCAGCCTGGGGGCTAGCGGGAGAGTCCGTGCTAAACAAAATGAGCAGTTCTTC
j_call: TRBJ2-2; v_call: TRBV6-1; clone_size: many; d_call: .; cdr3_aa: CASSSKDRAGTGELFF; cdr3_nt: TGTGCCAGCAGTTCCAAAGACAGGGCGGGGACCGGGGAGCTGTTTTTT
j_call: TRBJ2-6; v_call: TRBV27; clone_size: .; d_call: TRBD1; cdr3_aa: CASRTGTGISGANVLTF; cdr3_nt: TGTGCCAGCAGGACCGGGACAGGGATCTCTGGGGCCAACGTCCTGACTTTC
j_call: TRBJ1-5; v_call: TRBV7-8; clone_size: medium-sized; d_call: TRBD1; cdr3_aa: CASSWPGGGQPQHF; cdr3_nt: TGTGCCAGCAGCTGGCCAGGGGGTGGTCAGCCCCAGCATTTT
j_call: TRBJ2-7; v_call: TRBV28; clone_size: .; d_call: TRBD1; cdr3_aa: CASSSTGDEQYF; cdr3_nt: TGTGCCAGCAGCTCTACAGGGGACGAGCAGTACTTC
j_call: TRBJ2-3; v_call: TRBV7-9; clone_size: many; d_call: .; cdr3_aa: CASSLFRGFTDTQYF; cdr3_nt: TGTGCCAGCAGCCTCTTTCGGGGCTTCACAGATACGCAGTATTTT
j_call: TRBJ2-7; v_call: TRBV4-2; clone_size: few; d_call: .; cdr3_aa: CASSQDAAGSSYEQYF; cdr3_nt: TGTGCCAGCAGCCAAGATGCGGCTGGGAGCTCCTACGAGCAGTACTTC
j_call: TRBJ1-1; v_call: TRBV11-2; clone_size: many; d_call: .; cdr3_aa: CASSLGGARETEAFF; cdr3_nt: TGTGCCAGCAGCTTAGGAGGGGCCAGGGAGACTGAAGCTTTCTTT
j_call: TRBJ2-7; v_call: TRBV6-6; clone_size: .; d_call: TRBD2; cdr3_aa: CASSATSGSSYEQYF; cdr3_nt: TGTGCCAGCAGTGCTACTAGCGGGAGCTCCTACGAGCAGTACTTC
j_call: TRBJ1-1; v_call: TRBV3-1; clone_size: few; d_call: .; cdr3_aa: CASSQDFVAVNTEAFF; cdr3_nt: TGTGCCAGCAGCCAAGATTTCGTCGCAGTCAACACTGAAGCTTTCTTT
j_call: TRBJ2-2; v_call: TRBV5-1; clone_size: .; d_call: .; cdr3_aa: CASSLHSGLTNTGELFF; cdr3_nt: TGCGCCAGCAGCTTACATAGCGGCCTAACGAACACCGGGGAGCTGTTTTTT
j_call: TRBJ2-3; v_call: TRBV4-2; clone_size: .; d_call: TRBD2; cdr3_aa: CASSQDSGGGGTDTQYF; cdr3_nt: TGTGCCAGCAGCCAAGATTCGGGGGGAGGTGGCACAGATACGCAGTATTTT
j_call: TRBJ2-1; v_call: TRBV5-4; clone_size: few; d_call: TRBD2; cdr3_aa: CASSLGGTSGRNEQFF; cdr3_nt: TGCGCCAGCAGCTTGGGAGGGACTAGCGGGAGAAATGAGCAGTTCTTC
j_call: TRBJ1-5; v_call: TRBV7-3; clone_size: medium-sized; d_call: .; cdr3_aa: CASSLDSNQPQHF; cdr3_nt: TGTGCCAGCAGCTTGGACAGCAATCAGCCCCAGCATTTT
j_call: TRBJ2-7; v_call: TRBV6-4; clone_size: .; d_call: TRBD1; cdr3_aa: CASSETGGFDEQYF; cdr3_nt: TGTGCCAGCAGTGAGACAGGGGGCTTCGATGAGCAGTACTTC
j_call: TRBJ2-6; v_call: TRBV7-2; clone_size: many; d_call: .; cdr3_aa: CASSLGQGANVLTF; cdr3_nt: TGTGCCAGCAGCTTAGGGCAGGGGGCCAACGTCCTGACTTTC
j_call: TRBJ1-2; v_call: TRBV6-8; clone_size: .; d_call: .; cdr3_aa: CAIRDGQHYGYTF; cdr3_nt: TGCGCCATCAGAGACGGACAGCACTATGGCTACACCTTC